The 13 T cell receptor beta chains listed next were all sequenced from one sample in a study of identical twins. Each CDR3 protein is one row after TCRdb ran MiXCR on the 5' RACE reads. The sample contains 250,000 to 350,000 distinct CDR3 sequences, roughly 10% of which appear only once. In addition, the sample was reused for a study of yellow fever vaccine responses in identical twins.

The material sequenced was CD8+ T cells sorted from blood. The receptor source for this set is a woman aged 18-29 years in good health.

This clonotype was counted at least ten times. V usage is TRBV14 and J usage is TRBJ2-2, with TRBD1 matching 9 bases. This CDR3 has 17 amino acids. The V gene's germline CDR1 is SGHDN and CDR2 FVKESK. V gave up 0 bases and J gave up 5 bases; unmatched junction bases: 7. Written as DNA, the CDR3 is TGTGCCAGCAGCCAAGACGAAAGGACAGGGGTAACCGGGGAGCTGTTTTTT. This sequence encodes CASSQDERTGVTGELFF.

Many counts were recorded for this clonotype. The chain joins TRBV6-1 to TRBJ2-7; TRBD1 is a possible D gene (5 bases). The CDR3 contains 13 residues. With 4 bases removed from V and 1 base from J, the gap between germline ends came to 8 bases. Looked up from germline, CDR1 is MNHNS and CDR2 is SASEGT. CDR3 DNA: TGTGCCAGCAGTGTTAGACAGTCCTACGAGCAGTACTTC. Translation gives CASSVRQSYEQYF.

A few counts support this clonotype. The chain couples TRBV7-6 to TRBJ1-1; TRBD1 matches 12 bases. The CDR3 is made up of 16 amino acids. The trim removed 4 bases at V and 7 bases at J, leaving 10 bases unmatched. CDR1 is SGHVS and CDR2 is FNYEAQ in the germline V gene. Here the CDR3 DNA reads TGTGCCAGCAGCTCTTGGGACAGGGGGCTTGCTAATGAAGCTTTCTTT. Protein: CASSSWDRGLANEAFF.

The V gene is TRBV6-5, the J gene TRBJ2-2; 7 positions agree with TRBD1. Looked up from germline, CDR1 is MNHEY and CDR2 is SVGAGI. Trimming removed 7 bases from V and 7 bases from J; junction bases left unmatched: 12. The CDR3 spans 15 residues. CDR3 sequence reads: CASNYLTGVGGELFF. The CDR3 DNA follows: TGTGCCAGCAACTACCTTACAGGGGTCGGCGGGGAGCTGTTTTTT.

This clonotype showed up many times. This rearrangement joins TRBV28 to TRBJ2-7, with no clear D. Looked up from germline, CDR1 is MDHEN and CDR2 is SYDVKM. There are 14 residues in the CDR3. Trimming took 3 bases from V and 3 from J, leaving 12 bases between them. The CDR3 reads CASSLADYSYEQYF. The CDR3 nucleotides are TGTGCCAGCAGTTTGGCGGATTATAGCTACGAGCAGTACTTC.

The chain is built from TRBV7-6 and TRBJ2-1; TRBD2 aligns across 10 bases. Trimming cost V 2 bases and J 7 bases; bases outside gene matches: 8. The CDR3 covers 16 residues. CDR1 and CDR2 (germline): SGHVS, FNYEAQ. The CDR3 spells CASSLRGTSAWNEQFF. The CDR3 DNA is TGTGCCAGCAGCTTAAGAGGGACTAGCGCCTGGAATGAGCAGTTCTTC.

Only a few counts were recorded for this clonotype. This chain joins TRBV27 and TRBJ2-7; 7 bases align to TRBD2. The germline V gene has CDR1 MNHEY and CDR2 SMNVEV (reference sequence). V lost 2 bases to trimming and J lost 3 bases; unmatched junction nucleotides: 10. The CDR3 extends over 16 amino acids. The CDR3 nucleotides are TGTGCCAGCAGTTTACTCCCGGGACTAAAAAACTACGAGCAGTACTTC. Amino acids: CASSLLPGLKNYEQYF.

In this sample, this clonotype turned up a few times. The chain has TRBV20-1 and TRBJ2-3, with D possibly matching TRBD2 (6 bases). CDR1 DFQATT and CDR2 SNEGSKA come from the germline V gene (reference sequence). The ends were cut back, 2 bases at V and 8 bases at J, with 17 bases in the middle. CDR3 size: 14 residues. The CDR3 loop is CSARRVPVGGTQYF. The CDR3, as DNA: TGCAGTGCTAGAAGGGTTCCGGTCGGGGGTACGCAGTATTTT.

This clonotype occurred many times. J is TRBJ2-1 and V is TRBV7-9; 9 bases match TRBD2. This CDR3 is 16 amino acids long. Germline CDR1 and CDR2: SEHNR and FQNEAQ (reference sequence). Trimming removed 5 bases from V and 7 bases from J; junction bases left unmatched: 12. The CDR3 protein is CASSPIAGEMWNEQFF. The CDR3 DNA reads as TGTGCCAGCAGCCCCATAGCGGGAGAGATGTGGAATGAGCAGTTCTTC.

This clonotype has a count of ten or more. The CDR3 DNA sequence: TGCGCCAGCAGCCAAGACTCCCCCGCCTCCCAGGTACCCTACGAGCAGTACTTC. Its protein product is CASSQDSPASQVPYEQYF. The chain recombines TRBV4-3 with TRBJ2-7, with D unresolved. V was trimmed by 0 bases and J by 2 bases, leaving 20 bases between them. Germline CDR1 is LGHNA and CDR2 is YSLEER. The CDR3 has 18 amino acids.

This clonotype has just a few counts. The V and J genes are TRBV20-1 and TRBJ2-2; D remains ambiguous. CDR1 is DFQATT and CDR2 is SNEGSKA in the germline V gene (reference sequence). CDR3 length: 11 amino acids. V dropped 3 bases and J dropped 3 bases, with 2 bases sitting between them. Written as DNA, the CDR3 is TGCAGTGCTAGTGACACCGGGGAGCTGTTTTTT. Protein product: CSASDTGELFF.

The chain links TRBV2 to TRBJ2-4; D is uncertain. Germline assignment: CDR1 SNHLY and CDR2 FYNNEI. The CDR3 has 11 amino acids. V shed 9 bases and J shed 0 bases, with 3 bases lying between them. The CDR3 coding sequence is TGTGCCAGTCTAGCCAAAAACATTCAGTACTTC. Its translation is CASLAKNIQYF.

The CDR3 region is CASSIVKHLGYEQYF. The CDR3 DNA reads as TGTGCCAGCAGTATAGTTAAACATCTGGGCTACGAGCAGTACTTC. This chain connects TRBV13 to TRBJ2-7; D gene unclear. The V end lost 6 bases, the J end lost 3 bases, and 18 bases lay between the germline ends. This CDR3 contains 15 residues. CDR1 PRHDT and CDR2 FYEKMQ come from the germline V gene (reference sequence).